The present entry profiles one TCR beta chain with its context. This sample was included in a study of blood T cell repertoires in COVID-19. Whole-study context: Specimens from acute and convalescent COVID-19 originated in the United States, Italy and Spain. Nucleic acid was either cDNA or gDNA, and it came from T cells, B-cell-depleted T cells, or PBMCs.

V lost 1 base and J lost 0; bases outside the gene matches: 8. Germline V gene data show CDR1 as LNHNV and CDR2 as YYDKDF (reference sequence). The CDR3 contains 18 residues. Study processing details: Reference gene primer amplification yielded estimated nucleated cell counts. TCRdb's table, derived via immunoSEQ multiplex PCR, lists solely in-frame clones and lacks some. The V and J calls and clone size were taken over from that table, and D and trimming were inferred from the DNA. The sample shows 61,000 or so clones, 80% to 90% of them seen only once. The receptor was derived from an elderly woman with active COVID-19. J is TRBJ1-3 and V is TRBV15, with 8 bases matching TRBD1. Sequencing was performed on peripheral blood. CDR3 DNA sequence: TGTGCCACCAGCAGAGGAGTCAGGGGGCATTTCTCTGGAAACACCATATATTTT. It codes for CATSRGVRGHFSGNTIYF.